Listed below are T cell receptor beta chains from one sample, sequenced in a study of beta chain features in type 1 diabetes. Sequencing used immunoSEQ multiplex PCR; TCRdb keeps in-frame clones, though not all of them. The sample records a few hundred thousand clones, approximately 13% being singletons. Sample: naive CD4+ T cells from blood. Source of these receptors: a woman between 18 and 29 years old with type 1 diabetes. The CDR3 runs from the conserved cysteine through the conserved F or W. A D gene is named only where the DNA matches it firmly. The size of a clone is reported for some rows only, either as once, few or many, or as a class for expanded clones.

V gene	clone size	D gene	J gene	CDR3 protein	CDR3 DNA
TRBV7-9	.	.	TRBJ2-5	CASSLQRETQYF	TGTGCCAGCAGCTTACAGCGGGAGACCCAGTACTTC
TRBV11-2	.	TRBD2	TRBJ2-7	CASSDPGLAGVYEQYF	TGTGCCAGCAGCGATCCCGGACTAGCGGGAGTCTACGAGCAGTACTTC
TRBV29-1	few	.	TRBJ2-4	CSVTGLLAKNIQYF	TGCAGCGTTACCGGACTCTTAGCCAAAAACATTCAGTACTTC
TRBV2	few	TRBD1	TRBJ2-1	CASRRTGGSYNEQFF	TGTGCCAGCAGACGGACAGGGGGTTCCTACAATGAGCAGTTCTTC
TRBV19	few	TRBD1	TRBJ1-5	CASSTPGQGINQPQHF	TGTGCCAGTAGTACACCGGGACAGGGAATCAATCAGCCCCAGCATTTT
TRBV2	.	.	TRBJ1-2	CASSREADSYGYTF	TGTGCCAGCAGTAGGGAGGCAGACTCCTATGGCTACACCTTC
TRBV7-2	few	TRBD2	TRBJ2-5	CASSSLPGTSLETQYF	TGTGCCAGCAGCTCTCTCCCCGGGACTAGCTTGGAGACCCAGTACTTC
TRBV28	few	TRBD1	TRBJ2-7	CASSPGGSAVYEQYF	TGTGCCAGCAGTCCAGGGGGAAGCGCTGTCTACGAGCAGTACTTC
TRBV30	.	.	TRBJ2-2	CAWSGAGITGELFF	TGTGCCTGGAGTGGGGCAGGAATCACCGGGGAGCTGTTTTTT
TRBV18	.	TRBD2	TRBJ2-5	CASSPAFGLAGSETQYF	TGTGCCAGCTCACCAGCTTTTGGACTAGCGGGATCAGAGACCCAGTACTTC
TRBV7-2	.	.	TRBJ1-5	CASSPYEATAQHF	TGTGCCAGCAGCCCCTATGAGGCCACGGCCCAGCATTTT
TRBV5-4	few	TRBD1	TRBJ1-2	CASSQPDRVGYTF	TGTGCCAGCAGCCAACCGGACAGGGTAGGCTACACCTTC
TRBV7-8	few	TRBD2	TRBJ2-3	CASSLDLTGRSTDTQYF	TGTGCCAGCAGCTTAGATCTCACCGGGAGGAGCACAGATACGCAGTATTTT
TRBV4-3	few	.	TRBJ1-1	CASSQVVGAWTEAFF	TGCGCCAGCAGCCAAGTAGTGGGGGCGTGGACTGAAGCTTTCTTT
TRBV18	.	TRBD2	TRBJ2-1	CASSLTGTSGYNEQFF	TGTGCCAGCTCACTAACCGGGACTAGCGGCTACAATGAGCAGTTCTTC